This T cell receptor beta chain was captured by sequencing in a study of blood T cell repertoires in COVID-19 (dated by TCRdb to 2020 to 2022). In the study overall: Samples from collaborators originated in the United States, Italy and Spain and spanned both the acute and convalescent phases of COVID-19. The repertoires were released in a freely available public database intended as a resource for research on the immune response to SARS-CoV-2. The prospective study material was composed of cDNA or gDNA derived from T cells, B-cell-depleted T cells, or PBMCs. Samples came from the ongoing ImmuneRACE study (first 160 participants) plus 1,254 subjects from 6 global collaborators. The sample metadata nearly always contained a de-identified subject ID, COVID-19 status, age in years and sex. HLA class I and class II types, where available, came from metadata supplied by the sample provider rather than from assay-based typing. Subjects who had been exposed to COVID-19, were actively infected with it, or had recovered from it provided the deeply sampled blood TCRbeta repertoires that made up the dataset.

As to this clone: Which antigen it targets is not known. Per-base quality was not reported, and no clone a single base away is much larger than it.

In the prospective study, participants were roughly 18 to 89 years old, resided in 25 or so geographic areas of the United States, and were enrolled through a virtual design. To assign participants to cohorts, the prospective study relied on clinical history that participants themselves reported in a screening survey and a study questionnaire. For ImmuneRACE Cohort 3, a participant was defined as recovered based on two consecutive negative NP/OP PCR tests, clearance by a healthcare professional, or resolution of symptoms. In the prospective study, mobile phlebotomists collected whole blood, serum and a nasopharyngeal or oropharyngeal swab from each participant. Over an approximately two-month period, participants in the prospective study had the option of providing additional blood draws and questionnaires. Before DNA extraction, prospective study blood samples were shipped either frozen or at room temperature.

TCRbeta CDR3 regions were amplified from genomic DNA using the immunoSEQ Assay, a bias-controlled multiplex PCR. The authors processed their data as follows. Within the assay, amplification of reference gene primers was used to estimate how many nucleated cells each sample contained. Sequence reads were collapsed and filtered to measure the absolute abundance of every unique TCRbeta CDR3 rearrangement. Productive Simpson clonality was computed per sample as the square root of Simpson's diversity index over productive rearrangements. TCRdb provides this immuneACCESS table in a form limited to in-frame rearrangements. Some clones are lacking; in checked studies, under half of them reflect an unresolved V gene, and why the rest are absent is not known. For V, J and clone size, that table is used; D and trimming come from the DNA. The sample table contains roughly 300,000 clones; only one count was recorded for over 75% of them. Jointly, the top ten make up 1% to 1.3% of the sample.

On the study overall, not on this receptor specifically: The quantity of clinical and demographic metadata differed by source and by participant and was supplied without curation.

The CDR3 runs 18 amino acids, cysteine and phenylalanine included. Only the CDR3 portion is preserved as DNA: 54 bases, with reading frame beginning at the first base. The junction shows trimming of 0 bases on V and 0 bases on J, plus 19 bases between the germline ends. CDR1 and CDR2, looked up from the germline V gene, are SGHRS and YFSETQ. The sequence was obtained from a woman in her 30s who had recovered from COVID-19. Recombination connected TRBV5-1 to TRBJ2-7; the D segment could be TRBD2, given 6 matching bases. The sample taken for sequencing was PBMCs or T cells enriched from blood (not recorded which). In nucleotides, the sequence is TGCGCCAGCAGCTTGGTGTCTAGCGACCGACCACTCTCCTACGAGCAGTACTTC. Its protein is CASSLVSSDRPLSYEQYF. Full variable domain (CDR3 extended with the reference TRBV5-1 and TRBJ2-7 proteins): KAGVTQTPRYLIKTRGQQVTLSCSPISGHRSVSWYQQTPGQGLQFLFEYFSETQRNKGNFPGRFSGRQFSNSRSEMNVSTLELGDSALYLCASSLVSSDRPLSYEQYFGPGTRLTVT.